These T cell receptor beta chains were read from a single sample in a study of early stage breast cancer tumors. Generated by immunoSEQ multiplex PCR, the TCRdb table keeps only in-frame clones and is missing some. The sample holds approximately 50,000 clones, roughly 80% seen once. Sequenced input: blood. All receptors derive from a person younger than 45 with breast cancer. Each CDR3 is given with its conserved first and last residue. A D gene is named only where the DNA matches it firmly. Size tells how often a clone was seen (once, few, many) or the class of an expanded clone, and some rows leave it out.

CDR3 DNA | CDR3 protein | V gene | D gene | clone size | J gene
TGTGCCAGCAGTTTGGGGCGCACAGATACGCAGTATTTT | CASSLGRTDTQYF | TRBV27 | . | . | TRBJ2-3
TGCGCCAGCAGCCAAGCCCGCGGGGCCTACGAGCAGTACTTC | CASSQARGAYEQYF | TRBV4-1 | . | . | TRBJ2-7
TGTGCCAGCAGTTTTGAAGCGGGAGGGCCCAATGAGCAGTTCTTC | CASSFEAGGPNEQFF | TRBV27 | TRBD2 | . | TRBJ2-1
TGTGCCACCCAGCGGGAGGGCCACTTTCCTACAGATACGCAGTATTTT | CATQREGHFPTDTQYF | TRBV19 | TRBD2 | . | TRBJ2-3
TGTGCCAGCAGCTTACGGTGGAGCAATGGCTACACCTTC | CASSLRWSNGYTF | TRBV11-2 | . | . | TRBJ1-2
TGTGCCAGCTCACCGATGGACAGGGAAGATGAAAAACTGTTTTTT | CASSPMDREDEKLFF | TRBV18 | TRBD1 | . | TRBJ1-4
TGTGCCAGCAGCCGTCAGAAGGCGGAGCAGTACTTC | CASSRQKAEQYF | TRBV11-1 | . | . | TRBJ2-7
TGTGCCAGCAGCTTGCCTGCGACGAACACCGGGGAGCTGTTTTTT | CASSLPATNTGELFF | TRBV5-6 | . | . | TRBJ2-2
TGCAGCGTTGAACCTGACATGGGTCTTGGCTACACCTTC | CSVEPDMGLGYTF | TRBV29-1 | . | few | TRBJ1-2
TGTGCCGGAGGCAGCTACTCTGGAAACACCATATATTTT | CAGGSYSGNTIYF | TRBV19 | . | . | TRBJ1-3
TGTGCCAGCTCACCAGGGGACCGCTACAATGAGCAGTTCTTC | CASSPGDRYNEQFF | TRBV18 | . | . | TRBJ2-1
TGCGCCAGCAGCCCGGACAGTCCGGATCAGCCCCAGCATTTT | CASSPDSPDQPQHF | TRBV5-1 | . | . | TRBJ1-5
TGTGCCAGTAGTCCGGAGGGACAAGAGACCCAGTACTTC | CASSPEGQETQYF | TRBV19 | . | . | TRBJ2-5
TGTGCCAGCAGCCTAATGGTGTCAGGGCTCTATGGCTACACCTTC | CASSLMVSGLYGYTF | TRBV7-9 | . | few | TRBJ1-2
TGTGCCAGCTCACCCCAAACTTCCCGGAATGAGCAGTTCTTC | CASSPQTSRNEQFF | TRBV18 | . | few | TRBJ2-1
TGTGCCAGCAGCGGGACAGGGGGCACTGAAGCTTTCTTT | CASSGTGGTEAFF | TRBV7-6 | TRBD1 | . | TRBJ1-1
TGTGCCAGCAGCTCGCAAGAGACCCAGTACTTC | CASSSQETQYF | TRBV5-6 | . | . | TRBJ2-5
TGTGCCAGCAGCCCCGACAGCTCTGGAAACACCATATATTTT | CASSPDSSGNTIYF | TRBV5-4 | . | few | TRBJ1-3
TGCGCCAGCAGCTTGGGGGACTTGTACAATGAGCAGTTCTTC | CASSLGDLYNEQFF | TRBV5-1 | . | . | TRBJ2-1
TGTGCCAGCAGCTTATCGGACAGAACCTACGAGCAGTACTTC | CASSLSDRTYEQYF | TRBV11-3 | . | . | TRBJ2-7